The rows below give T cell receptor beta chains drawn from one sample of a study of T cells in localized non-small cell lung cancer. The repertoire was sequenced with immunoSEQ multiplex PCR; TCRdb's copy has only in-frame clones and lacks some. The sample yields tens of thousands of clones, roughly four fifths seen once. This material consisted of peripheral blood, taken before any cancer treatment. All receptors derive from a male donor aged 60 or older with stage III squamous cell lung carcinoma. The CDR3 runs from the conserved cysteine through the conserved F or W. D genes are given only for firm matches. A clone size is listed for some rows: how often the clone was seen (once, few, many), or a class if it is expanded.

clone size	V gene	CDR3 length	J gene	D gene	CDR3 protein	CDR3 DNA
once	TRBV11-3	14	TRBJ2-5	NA	CASSLGRGSGTQYF	TGTGCCAGCAGCTTAGGGCGCGGCTCGGGGACCCAGTACTTC
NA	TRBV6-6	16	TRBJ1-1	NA	CASSYPIDSVNTEAFF	TGTGCCAGCAGTTACCCGATCGACAGTGTAAACACTGAAGCTTTCTTT
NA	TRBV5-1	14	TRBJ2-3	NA	CASSLVGVTDTQYF	TGCGCCAGCAGCTTGGTAGGGGTCACAGATACGCAGTATTTT
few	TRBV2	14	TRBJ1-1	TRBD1	CASGRDRDPIEAFF	TGTGCCAGCGGCCGGGACAGGGATCCGATTGAAGCTTTCTTT
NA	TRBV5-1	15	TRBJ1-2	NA	CASSSDTAGNYGYTF	TGCGCCAGCAGCTCCGACACCGCTGGAAACTATGGCTACACCTTC
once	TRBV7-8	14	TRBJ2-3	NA	CASSPLRGTDTQYF	TGTGCCAGCAGCCCTCTGAGGGGGACAGATACGCAGTATTTT
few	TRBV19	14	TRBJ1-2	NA	CASRVAGDYYGYTF	TGTGCCAGTAGGGTAGCAGGGGACTACTATGGCTACACCTTC
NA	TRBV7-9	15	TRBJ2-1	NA	CASSLGEGLWDEQFF	TGTGCCAGCAGCTTAGGTGAGGGCCTCTGGGATGAGCAGTTCTTC
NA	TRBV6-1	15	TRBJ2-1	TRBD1	CASSELQGSYNEQFF	TGTGCCAGCAGTGAATTACAGGGGTCCTACAATGAGCAGTTCTTC
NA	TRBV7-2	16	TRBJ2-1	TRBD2	CASRSLGTSAIYEQFF	TGTGCCAGCAGGAGTTTAGGGACTAGTGCTATCTATGAGCAGTTCTTC
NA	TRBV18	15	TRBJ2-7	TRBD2	CASSQGLAGALEQYF	TGTGCCAGCTCTCAAGGACTAGCGGGGGCATTAGAGCAGTACTTC
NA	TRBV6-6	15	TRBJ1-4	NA	CASSNGGAQVEKLFF	TGTGCCAGCTCGAACGGGGGGGCGCAGGTGGAAAAACTGTTTTTT
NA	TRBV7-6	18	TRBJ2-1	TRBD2	CASSLAGSSGIAANEQFF	TGTGCCAGCAGCTTAGCTGGGTCTAGCGGGATAGCGGCCAATGAGCAGTTCTTC
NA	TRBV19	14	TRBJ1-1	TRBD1	CASSTGQGNTEAFF	TGTGCCAGTAGTACAGGACAGGGGAACACTGAAGCTTTCTTT
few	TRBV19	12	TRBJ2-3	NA	CASSVTSIAQYF	TGTGCCAGTAGTGTAACATCGATTGCGCAGTATTTT
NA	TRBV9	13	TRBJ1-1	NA	CASSVMESTEAFF	TGTGCCAGCAGCGTTATGGAAAGCACTGAAGCTTTCTTT
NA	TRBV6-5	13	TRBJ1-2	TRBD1	CASSRRQGGFYTF	TGTGCCAGCAGTCGCCGACAGGGGGGTTTCTACACCTTC
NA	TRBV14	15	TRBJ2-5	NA	CASSQGTEVPETQYF	TGTGCCAGCAGCCAAGGGACAGAGGTACCAGAGACCCAGTACTTC
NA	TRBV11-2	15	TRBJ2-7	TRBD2	CASSFGGSSSYEQYF	TGTGCCAGCAGCTTTGGCGGGAGTAGCTCCTACGAGCAGTACTTC
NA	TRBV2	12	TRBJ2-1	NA	CASSDQVDEQFF	TGTGCCAGCAGTGACCAGGTCGATGAGCAGTTCTTC
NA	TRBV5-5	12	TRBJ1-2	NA	CASSFDTYGYTF	TGTGCCAGCAGTTTCGACACCTATGGCTACACCTTC
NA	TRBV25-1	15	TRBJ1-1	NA	CASSRNVVGLTEAFF	TGTGCCAGCAGTAGAAACGTGGTGGGTCTCACTGAAGCTTTCTTT
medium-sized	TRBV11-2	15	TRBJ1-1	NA	CASSPGPRRNTEAFF	TGTGCCAGCAGCCCCGGACCGCGTAGGAACACTGAAGCTTTCTTT
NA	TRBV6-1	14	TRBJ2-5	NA	CASSPRDLQETQYF	TGTGCCAGCAGCCCCCGGGACCTCCAAGAGACCCAGTACTTC
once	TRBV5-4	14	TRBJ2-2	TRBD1	CASRAGTGSGELFF	TGTGCCAGCAGGGCCGGGACAGGGTCCGGGGAGCTGTTTTTT
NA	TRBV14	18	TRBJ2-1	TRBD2	CASSQVPRGRGSYNEQFF	TGTGCCAGCAGCCAAGTCCCGCGCGGGAGGGGGTCCTACAATGAGCAGTTCTTC
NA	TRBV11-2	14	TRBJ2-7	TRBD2	CASSPTSGTYEQYF	TGTGCCAGCAGCCCAACTAGCGGCACCTACGAGCAGTACTTC
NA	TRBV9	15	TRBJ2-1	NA	CASSVAGYSYNEQFF	TGTGCCAGCAGCGTAGCAGGCTACTCCTACAATGAGCAGTTCTTC
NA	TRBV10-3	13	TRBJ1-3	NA	CAIKGGPGNTIYF	TGTGCCATCAAGGGGGGCCCAGGAAACACCATATATTTT